This T cell receptor (beta chain) was found in a study of cytomegalovirus exposure and HLA in healthy donors. 60 Vbeta and 13 Jbeta primers were used in PCR. Method: immunoSEQ multiplex PCR; TCRdb's copy keeps in-frame clones and lacks some. The sample holds about 140,000 clones, over 70% seen once. Specimen: PBMCs. The clonotype was recovered from a woman aged 40 to 50 in good health and CMV-seronegative.

This chain's CDR3 is CATSRDWEEGREKLFF. The CDR3 nucleotides are TGTGCCACCAGCAGAGATTGGGAAGAGGGTAGAGAAAAACTGTTTTTT. The chain has TRBV15 and TRBJ1-4; D is unresolved. CDR3 length: 16 amino acids. V lost 0 bases to trimming and J lost 8 bases, with 16 bases between them. CDR1 and CDR2 from the germline V gene are LNHNV and YYDKDF (reference sequence).